The present entry profiles one T cell receptor beta chain with its context. Its cognate antigen is unknown. The germline V gene has CDR1 SGHTA and CDR2 FQGNSA. V lost 0 bases and J 4 bases, leaving 16 bases between the germline ends. This CDR3 comprises 16 residues. The data derive from a study of cytomegalovirus exposure and HLA in healthy donors. Findings and limits, study-wide: Later work found most CMV-associated TCR beta chains apparently HLA-restricted.

In the PCR, 60 Vbeta and 13 Jbeta primers were used. Some clones are missing from TCRdb's copy, which holds only in-frame ones; the method was immunoSEQ multiplex PCR. The data show around 110,000 clones, about 68% seen once. The source of this sequence is a woman aged 40 to 50 in good health and CMV-seropositive. The chain recombines TRBV7-2 with TRBJ2-7; D call uncertain. The sample was PBMCs. CDR3 nucleotide sequence: TGTGCCAGCAGCTTAGCTTTTCTAGTCCTACCATACGAGCAGTACTTC. Its protein product is CASSLAFLVLPYEQYF. Using reference TRBV7-2 and TRBJ2-7 for the parts outside the CDR3, the full variable domain is GAGVSQSPSNKVTEKGKDVELRCDPISGHTALYWYRQSLGQGLEFLIYFQGNSAPDKSGLPSDRFSAERTGGSVSTLTIQRTQQEDSAVYLCASSLAFLVLPYEQYFGPGTRLTVT.